This T cell receptor (beta chain) stems from a study of T cells after posttransplantation cyclophosphamide. The method was immunoSEQ multiplex PCR; TCRdb's version includes in-frame clones alone and lacks a portion of them. The sample yields around 600 clones, over 70% seen once. CDR3 length: 17 residues. Germline loops: CDR1 LNHNV, CDR2 YYDKDF (reference sequence). Trimming removed 3 bases from V and 0 bases from J; junction bases left unmatched: 7. Material: memory CD8+ T cells sorted from blood. The clonotype originates from a man aged 35 to 55 in good health, CMV-negative, and a related stem cell transplant donor. The chain combines TRBV15 with TRBJ2-3; TRBD2 agrees at 9 bases. This CDR3 is CATSSEGLASSTDTQYF. Here the CDR3 DNA reads TGTGCCACCAGCAGTGAAGGACTAGCGAGTAGCACAGATACGCAGTATTTT.